This TCR beta chain was identified in a study of T cell responses to AZD1222 COVID-19 vaccine. Findings and caveats of the study: With two AZD1222 doses given, Spike-specific TCR breadth and depth both rose. Nearly half of spike-specific TCRs reportedly target variant regions that are unmutated in the B.1.351 and B.1.1.7 variants. Donors were mostly white British, more females; clonal diversity possibly underestimated.

Repertoires were generated with immunoSEQ multiplex PCR, while TCRdb's copy carries only in-frame clones and drops some. The data contain more than 100,000 clones, 91% of them seen just once; the ten biggest clones take up about 1.9%. Remarks on this clone: The antigen is unknown.

This CDR3 has 15 amino acids. CDR1 and CDR2 from the germline V gene are SGHTA and FQGNSA. Losses at the gene ends were 1 base for V and 2 bases for J; bases not matched to a gene: 4. The chain is built from TRBV7-2 and TRBJ2-7; 8 nucleotides align to TRBD2. The starting material was peripheral blood, obtained 28 days after the second AZD1222 dose. This clonotype was sampled from an adult who received the AZD1222 COVID-19 vaccine. CDR3 nucleotides: TGTGCCAGCAGCTTAGGGGGGACTAGGGCCTACGAGCAGTACGTC. As protein: CASSLGGTRAYEQYV.